The 3 T cell receptor beta chains below all came from one sample that was sequenced in a study of cytomegalovirus exposure and HLA in healthy donors. The primer mix had 60 Vbeta and 13 Jbeta primers. Here immunoSEQ multiplex PCR was the method, and the copy in TCRdb shows in-frame clones only, minus some. The sample includes approximately 100,000 clones, around 68% seen only once; the top ten take 1.2%. Material: PBMCs. The receptors were sampled from a female donor in good health and CMV-seronegative.

This sequence joins TRBV19 and TRBJ1-5; no reliable D call. Germline V gene lookup returns CDR1 LNHDA and CDR2 SQIVND (reference sequence). Deletions cut 9 bases from V and 0 bases from J, with 18 bases between. The CDR3 covers 16 residues. The CDR3 DNA follows: TGTGCCAGCGTTGACGCGGAGGTATCTAGCAATCAGCCCCAGCATTTT. Translated: CASVDAEVSSNQPQHF.

The J gene is TRBJ2-2, the V gene TRBV4-2; TRBD2 matches 9 bases. Germline-derived CDR1 and CDR2 are LGHNA and YNFKEQ. J lost 0 bases, V lost 4 bases, and 3 bases had no gene match. The CDR3 extends over 16 amino acids. The CDR3 DNA sequence: TGTGCCAGCAGCCTGGGGACTAGCCCGAACACCGGGGAGCTGTTTTTT. It is translated as CASSLGTSPNTGELFF.

The chain couples TRBV9 to TRBJ1-6, with 7 bases lining up with TRBD1. Trimming took 4 bases from V and 10 from J; bases not matched to a gene: 5. The CDR3 is 13 amino acids. Per germline, CDR1 SGDLS and CDR2 YYNGEE. In DNA form, the CDR3 reads TGTGCCAGCAGCCCGACAGGGAAGTCACCCCTCCACTTT. Encoded protein: CASSPTGKSPLHF.